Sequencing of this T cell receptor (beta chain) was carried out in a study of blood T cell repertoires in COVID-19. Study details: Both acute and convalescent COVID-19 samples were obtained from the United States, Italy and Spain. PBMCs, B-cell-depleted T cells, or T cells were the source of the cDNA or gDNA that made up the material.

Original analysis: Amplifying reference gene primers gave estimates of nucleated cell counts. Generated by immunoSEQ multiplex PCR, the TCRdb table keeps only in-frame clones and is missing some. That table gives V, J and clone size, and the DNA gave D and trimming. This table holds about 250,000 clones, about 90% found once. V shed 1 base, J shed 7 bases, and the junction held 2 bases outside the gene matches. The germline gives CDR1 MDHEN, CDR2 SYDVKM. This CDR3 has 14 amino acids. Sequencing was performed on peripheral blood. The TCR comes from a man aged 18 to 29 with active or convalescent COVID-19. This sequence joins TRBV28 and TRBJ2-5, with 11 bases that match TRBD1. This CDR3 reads CASSLSGTGGTQYF. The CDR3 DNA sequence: TGTGCCAGCAGTTTATCTGGGACAGGGGGGACCCAGTACTTC. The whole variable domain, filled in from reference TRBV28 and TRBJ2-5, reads DVKVTQSSRYLVKRTGEKVFLECVQDMDHENMFWYRQDPGLGLRLIYFSYDVKMKEKGDIPEGYSVSREKKERFSLILESASTNQTSMYLCASSLSGTGGTQYFGPGTRLLVL.